These 14 T cell receptor beta chains were sequenced from one sample in a study of blood T cells in healthy people across ages. Through a sample-barcoded 5' primer and a J-beta primer mix, a second PCR was run for 7 to 11 cycles. TCRdb redid the calling of the 5' RACE reads with MiXCR, one entry per CDR3 protein. The table lists about 1.4 million distinct CDR3 sequences, 59% of them singletons. Input material: blood. The receptors here all came from a man between 18 and 29 years old in good health.

V gene TRBV7-9 combines with J gene TRBJ1-2; D not resolved. Trimming removed 7 bases at V and 2 bases at J, with 8 bases between. The V gene's germline CDR1 is SEHNR and CDR2 FQNEAQ (reference sequence). This CDR3 has 12 residues. CDR3 sequence reads: CASTMRNYGYTF. CDR3 coding DNA: TGTGCCAGCACGATGCGGAACTATGGCTACACCTTC.

This clonotype was seen a few times. The V gene is TRBV7-2, the J gene TRBJ1-2, with no clear D. Germline-derived CDR1 and CDR2 are SGHTA and FQGNSA. The CDR3 has 15 amino acids. V lost 2 bases and J lost 2, with 12 bases in between. The DNA of the CDR3 is TGTGCCAGCAGCTTACTGCAGGCCGAAAACTATGGCTACACCTTC. Translating gives CASSLLQAENYGYTF.

The chain is built from TRBV4-1 and TRBJ2-7, with 7 bases fitting TRBD2. The DNA matches TRBJ2-5 better at its end, which makes the J call doubtful. The germline V gene has CDR1 MGHRA and CDR2 YSYEKL. The CDR3 has 16 residues. The CDR3 DNA is TGCGCCAGCAGCCAAGAGTTGGGCGGGAGTACTGAGACCCAGTACTTC. Translation gives CASSQELGGSTETQYF.

The gene calls are TRBV4-2 and TRBJ2-5, with 9 bases matching TRBD1. V dropped 0 bases and J dropped 11; count of bases not matched to a gene: 25. Germline lookup yields CDR1 LGHNA and CDR2 YNFKEQ. The CDR3 is 20 residues long. The CDR3 DNA is TGTGCCAGCAGCCAAGAATTAACGAGTTATGGGGACAGGGATTACAATGAGCAGTACTTC. It codes for CASSQELTSYGDRDYNEQYF.

The rearrangement joins TRBV20-1 to TRBJ2-7; D ambiguous. V was pared by 4 bases and J by 1 base, with 11 bases between. Germline CDR1 is DFQATT and CDR2 is SNEGSKA (reference sequence). CDR3 length: 13 residues. The CDR3 is CSAIGARSYEQYF. In DNA, the CDR3 is TGCAGTGCTATTGGAGCCCGGTCCTACGAGCAGTACTTC.

This clonotype has more than one count but fewer than ten. In nucleotides, the CDR3 is TGCGCCAGCAGCCAAGGAGCCCCAAGCAATCAGCCCCAGCATTTT. Translating gives CASSQGAPSNQPQHF. The chain recombines TRBV4-1 with TRBJ1-5; unclear D gene. This CDR3 spans 15 amino acids. Germline values: CDR1 MGHRA, CDR2 YSYEKL. Trimming stripped 1 base from V and 1 base from J, with 8 bases between.

V and J are TRBV28 and TRBJ2-3, with TRBD1 as a possible D gene (6 bases). CDR3 length: 14 residues. Germline lookup yields CDR1 MDHEN and CDR2 SYDVKM. Trimming stripped 5 bases from V and 2 bases from J, with 11 bases between. CDR3 sequence: CASSPGQTTDTQYF. CDR3 nucleotide sequence: TGTGCCAGCAGTCCCGGACAGACCACAGATACGCAGTATTTT.

The genes are TRBV7-6 and TRBJ2-7; TRBD1 agrees at 9 bases. Per germline, CDR1 SGHVS and CDR2 FNYEAQ. This CDR3 has 13 residues. The junction had 6 bases not matched to a gene; V was cut back by 5 bases and J by 7 bases. CDR3 sequence (DNA): TGTGCCAGCAGCGAACAGGGGGCAGAAGAGCAGTACTTC. Its protein is CASSEQGAEEQYF. The entire variable domain, with the rest obtained from reference TRBV7-6 and TRBJ2-7, is as follows: GAGVSQSPRYKVTKRGQDVALRCDPISGHVSLYWYRQALGQGPEFLTYFNYEAQQDKSGLPNDRFSAERPEGSISTLTIQRTEQRDSAMYRCASSEQGAEEQYFGPGTRLTVT.

The chain joins TRBV11-2 to TRBJ2-3, with 7 bases identical to TRBD1. CDR3 length: 17 residues. Germline-derived CDR1 and CDR2 are SGHAT and FQNNGV. V was pared by 4 bases and J by 1 base, with 11 bases of the junction left unmatched. The CDR3: CASSSTKTGIGTDTQYF. In nucleotides, the CDR3 is TGTGCCAGCAGCTCGACGAAGACAGGGATAGGCACAGATACGCAGTATTTT.

This chain links TRBV10-3 with TRBJ1-2; D gene ambiguous. Germline loops: CDR1 ENHRY, CDR2 SYGVKD. The CDR3 spans 16 residues. V was shortened by 10 bases and J by 4 bases, with 25 bases between the two germline ends. The CDR3 reads CATHYPQRETGYGYTF. In DNA form, the CDR3 reads TGTGCCACCCATTACCCTCAAAGGGAAACTGGCTATGGCTACACCTTC.

This clonotype was counted once. One end of the junction fails to match germline, which may point to a read error. V usage is TRBV20-1 and J usage is TRBJ2-3, with 12 bases lining up with TRBD2. Germline values: CDR1 DFQATT, CDR2 SNEGSKA (reference sequence). CDR3 length: 17 amino acids. The CDR3 loop is CSVRTPRLAGGTDTQYF. Here the CDR3 DNA reads TGCAGTGTTAGAACTCCCCGACTAGCGGGGGGCACAGATACGCAGTATTTT.

This clonotype has a handful of counts. V and J are TRBV12-3 or TRBV12-4 and TRBJ2-7, with 7 bases matching TRBD1. The V segment lost 4 bases and the J segment 4 bases; nucleotides outside the gene matches: 7. CDR3 length equals 14 residues. CDR3 amino acids: CASSSTGAVYEQYF. In nucleotides, the CDR3 is TGTGCCAGCAGTTCAACAGGGGCGGTTTACGAGCAGTACTTC.

The V gene is TRBV29-1, the J gene TRBJ2-2; D possibly corresponds to TRBD2 (5 bases). The germline V gene has CDR1 SQVTM and CDR2 ANQGSEA. This CDR3 is 16 amino acids long. The V end was cut by 0 bases, the J end by 1 base, with 12 bases between. The CDR3 DNA reads TGCAGCGTTGAAGATGGACCCGGAGGGAACACCGGGGAGCTGTTTTTT. Its translation is CSVEDGPGGNTGELFF.

V is TRBV12-3 or TRBV12-4 and J is TRBJ1-2; D may be TRBD1 (5 bases). The CDR3 runs 14 residues. Trimming pared 0 bases from V and 4 bases from J, leaving 9 bases between. CDR3 in amino acids: CASSLAAGPYGYTF. CDR3 nucleotide sequence: TGTGCCAGCAGTTTAGCGGCGGGACCCTATGGCTACACCTTC.